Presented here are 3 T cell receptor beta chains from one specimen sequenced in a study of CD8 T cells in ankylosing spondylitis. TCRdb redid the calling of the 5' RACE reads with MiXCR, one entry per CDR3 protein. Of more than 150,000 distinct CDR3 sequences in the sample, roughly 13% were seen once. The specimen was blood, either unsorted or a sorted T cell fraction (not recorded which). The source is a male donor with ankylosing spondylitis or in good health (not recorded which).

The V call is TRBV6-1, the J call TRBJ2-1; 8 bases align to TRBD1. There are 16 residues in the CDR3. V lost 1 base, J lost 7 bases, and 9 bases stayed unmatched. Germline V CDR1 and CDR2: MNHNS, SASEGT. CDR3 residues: CASSEGQGKWSNEQFF. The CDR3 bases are TGTGCCAGCAGTGAAGGACAGGGGAAGTGGTCGAATGAGCAGTTCTTC.

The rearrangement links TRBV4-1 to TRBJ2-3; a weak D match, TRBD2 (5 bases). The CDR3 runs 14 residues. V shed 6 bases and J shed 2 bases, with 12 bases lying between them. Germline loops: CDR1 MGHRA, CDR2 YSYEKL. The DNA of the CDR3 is TGCGCCAGCAGACTAGTATCATCCACAGATACGCAGTATTTT. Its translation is CASRLVSSTDTQYF.

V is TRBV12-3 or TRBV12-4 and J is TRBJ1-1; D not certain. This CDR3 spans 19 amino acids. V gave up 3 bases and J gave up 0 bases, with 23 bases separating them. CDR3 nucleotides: TGTGCCAGCAGTTTTATGTGGGGTAGAGTCCAATCCATGAACACTGAAGCTTTCTTT. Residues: CASSFMWGRVQSMNTEAFF.